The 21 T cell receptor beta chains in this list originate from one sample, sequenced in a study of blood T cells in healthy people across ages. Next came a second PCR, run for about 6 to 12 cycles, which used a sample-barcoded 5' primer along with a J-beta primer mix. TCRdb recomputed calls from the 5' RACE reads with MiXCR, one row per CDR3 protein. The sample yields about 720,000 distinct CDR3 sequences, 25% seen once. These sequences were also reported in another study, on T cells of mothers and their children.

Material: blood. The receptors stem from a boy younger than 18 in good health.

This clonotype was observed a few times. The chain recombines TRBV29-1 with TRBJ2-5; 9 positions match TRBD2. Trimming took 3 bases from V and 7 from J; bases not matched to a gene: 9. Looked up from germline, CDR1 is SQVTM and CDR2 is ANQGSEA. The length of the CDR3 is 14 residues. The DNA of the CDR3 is TGCAGCGTTGAGGTTGCTAGCGGGACAGTGACCCAGTACTTC. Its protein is CSVEVASGTVTQYF.

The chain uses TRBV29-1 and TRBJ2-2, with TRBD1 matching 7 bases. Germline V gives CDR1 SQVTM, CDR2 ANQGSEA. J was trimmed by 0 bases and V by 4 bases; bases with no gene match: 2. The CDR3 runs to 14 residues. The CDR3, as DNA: TGCAGCGTTGGGGACAGCACGAACACCGGGGAGCTGTTTTTT. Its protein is CSVGDSTNTGELFF.

The CDR3 DNA sequence: TGTGCCAGCAGTTTAGGGCTCTCGGGTGGACTAGCGGGAGAGACCCAGTACTTC. This translates into CASSLGLSGGLAGETQYF. The chain links TRBV28 to TRBJ2-5, with TRBD2 matching over 11 bases. Germline lookup yields CDR1 MDHEN and CDR2 SYDVKM. Losses at the gene ends were 2 bases for V and 4 bases for J; bases not matched to a gene: 12. This CDR3 is built from 18 residues.

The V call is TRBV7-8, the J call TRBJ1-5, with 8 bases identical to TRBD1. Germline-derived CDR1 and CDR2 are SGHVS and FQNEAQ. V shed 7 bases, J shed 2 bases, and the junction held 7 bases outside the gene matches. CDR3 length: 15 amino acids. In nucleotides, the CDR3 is TGTGCCAGCACCTTGGACAGGGTGGGCAATCAGCCCCAGCATTTT. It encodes CASTLDRVGNQPQHF.

The CDR3 DNA sequence: TGTGCCAGCAGCTTAGTTTCTGGTAGCGGGACAGATACGCAGTATTTT. Its translation is CASSLVSGSGTDTQYF. The chain combines TRBV7-6 with TRBJ2-3, with TRBD2 identical over 7 bases. Germline lookup yields CDR1 SGHVS and CDR2 FNYEAQ. The V gene end was trimmed by 1 base and the J gene end by 3 bases; junction bases not matched to a gene: 7. The CDR3 has 16 amino acids.

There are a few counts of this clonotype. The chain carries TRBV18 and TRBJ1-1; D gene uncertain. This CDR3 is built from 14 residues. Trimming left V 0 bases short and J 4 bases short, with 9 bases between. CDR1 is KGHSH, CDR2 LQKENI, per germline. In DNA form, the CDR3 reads TGTGCCAGCTCACCACCAGGACCCTCCACTGAAGCTTTCTTT. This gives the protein CASSPPGPSTEAFF.

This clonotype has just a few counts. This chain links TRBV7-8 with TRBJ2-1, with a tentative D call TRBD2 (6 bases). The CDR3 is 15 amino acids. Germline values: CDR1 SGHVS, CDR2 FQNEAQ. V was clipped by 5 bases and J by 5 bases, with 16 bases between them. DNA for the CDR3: TGTGCCAGCAGCCCCCGGGACTTAACCCACAATGAGCAGTTCTTC. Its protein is CASSPRDLTHNEQFF.

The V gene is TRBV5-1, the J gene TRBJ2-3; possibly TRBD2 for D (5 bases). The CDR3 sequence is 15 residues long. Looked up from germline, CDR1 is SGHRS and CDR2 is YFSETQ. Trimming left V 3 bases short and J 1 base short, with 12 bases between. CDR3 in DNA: TGCGCCAGCAGCTGGTGGGCGGGCCGCACAGATACGCAGTATTTT. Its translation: CASSWWAGRTDTQYF.

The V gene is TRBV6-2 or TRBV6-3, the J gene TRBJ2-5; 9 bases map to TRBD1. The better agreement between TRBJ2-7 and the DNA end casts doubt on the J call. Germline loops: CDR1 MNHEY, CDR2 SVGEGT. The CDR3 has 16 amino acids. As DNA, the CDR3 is TGTGCCAGCAGTCTCCACCACAGGGGGCTATCCTACGAGCAGTACTTC. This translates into CASSLHHRGLSYEQYF.

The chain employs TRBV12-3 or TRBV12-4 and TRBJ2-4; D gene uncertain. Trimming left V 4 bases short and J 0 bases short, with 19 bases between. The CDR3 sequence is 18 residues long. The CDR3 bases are TGTGCCAGCAGTTCCGGTACTTTACAGAGAAAAGCCAAAAACATTCAGTACTTC. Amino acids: CASSSGTLQRKAKNIQYF.

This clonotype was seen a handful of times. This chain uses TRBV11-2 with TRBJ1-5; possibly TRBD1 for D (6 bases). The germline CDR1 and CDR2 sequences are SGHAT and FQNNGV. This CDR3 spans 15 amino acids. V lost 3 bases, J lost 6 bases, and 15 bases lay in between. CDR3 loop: CASSLMGGGSQPQHF. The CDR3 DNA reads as TGTGCCAGCAGCTTGATGGGGGGCGGGAGTCAGCCCCAGCATTTT.

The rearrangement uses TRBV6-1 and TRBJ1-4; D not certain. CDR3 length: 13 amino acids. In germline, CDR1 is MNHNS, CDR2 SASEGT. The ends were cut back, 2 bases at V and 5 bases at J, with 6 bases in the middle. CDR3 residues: CASSESWNEKLFF. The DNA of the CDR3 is TGTGCCAGCAGTGAAAGTTGGAATGAAAAACTGTTTTTT.

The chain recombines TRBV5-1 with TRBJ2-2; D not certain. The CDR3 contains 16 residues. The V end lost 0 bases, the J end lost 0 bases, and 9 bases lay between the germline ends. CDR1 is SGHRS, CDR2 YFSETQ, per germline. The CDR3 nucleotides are TGCGCCAGCAGCTTGGCCGCTAAAGCGAACACCGGGGAGCTGTTTTTT. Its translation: CASSLAAKANTGELFF. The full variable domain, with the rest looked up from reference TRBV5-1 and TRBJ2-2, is KAGVTQTPRYLIKTRGQQVTLSCSPISGHRSVSWYQQTPGQGLQFLFEYFSETQRNKGNFPGRFSGRQFSNSRSEMNVSTLELGDSALYLCASSLAAKANTGELFFGEGSRLTVL.

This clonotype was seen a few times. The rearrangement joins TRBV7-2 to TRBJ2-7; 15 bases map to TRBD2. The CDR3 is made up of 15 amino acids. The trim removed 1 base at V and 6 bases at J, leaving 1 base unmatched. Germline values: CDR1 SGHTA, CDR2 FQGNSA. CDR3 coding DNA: TGTGCCAGCAGCTTAGTGGGACTAGCGGGAGGCGAGCAGTACTTC. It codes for CASSLVGLAGGEQYF.

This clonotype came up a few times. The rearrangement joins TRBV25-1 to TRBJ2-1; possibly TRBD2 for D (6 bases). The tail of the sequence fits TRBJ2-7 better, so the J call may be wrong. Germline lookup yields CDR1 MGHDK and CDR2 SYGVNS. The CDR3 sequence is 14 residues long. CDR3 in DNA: TGTGCCAGCACCGACGGGGCAGGGACTCGCGAGCAGTACTTC. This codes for CASTDGAGTREQYF.

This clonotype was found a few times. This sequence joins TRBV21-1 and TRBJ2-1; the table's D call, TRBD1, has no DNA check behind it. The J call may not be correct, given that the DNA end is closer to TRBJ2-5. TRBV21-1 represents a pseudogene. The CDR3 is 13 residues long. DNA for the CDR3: TGTGCCAGCAGCAAGGGGGGGGGTGAGACCCAGTACTTC. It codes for CASSKGGGETQYF.

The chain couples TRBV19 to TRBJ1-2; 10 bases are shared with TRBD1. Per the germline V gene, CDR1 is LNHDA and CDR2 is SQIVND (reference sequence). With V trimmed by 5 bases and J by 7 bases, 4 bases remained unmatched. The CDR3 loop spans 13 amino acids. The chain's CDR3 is CASSPGTGAGYTF. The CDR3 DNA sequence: TGTGCCAGTAGTCCCGGGACAGGGGCTGGCTACACCTTC.

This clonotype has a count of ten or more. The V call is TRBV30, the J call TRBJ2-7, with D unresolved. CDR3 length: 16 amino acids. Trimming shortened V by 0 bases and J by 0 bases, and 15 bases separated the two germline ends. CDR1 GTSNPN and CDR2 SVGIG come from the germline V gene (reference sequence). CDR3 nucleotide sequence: TGTGCCTGGAGTGTACTTGGCAGCTCCCCCTCCTACGAGCAGTACTTC. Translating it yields CAWSVLGSSPSYEQYF.

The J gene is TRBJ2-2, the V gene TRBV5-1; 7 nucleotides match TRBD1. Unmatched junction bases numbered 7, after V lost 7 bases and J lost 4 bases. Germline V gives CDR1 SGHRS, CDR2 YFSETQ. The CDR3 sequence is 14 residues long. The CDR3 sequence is CASSPDRVTGELFF. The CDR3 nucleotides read TGCGCCAGCTCACCCGACAGGGTCACCGGGGAGCTGTTTTTT.

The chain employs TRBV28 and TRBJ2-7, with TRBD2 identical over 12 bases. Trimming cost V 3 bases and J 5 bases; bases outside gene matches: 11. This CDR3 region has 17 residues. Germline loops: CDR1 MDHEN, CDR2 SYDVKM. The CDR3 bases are TGTGCCAGCAGTTTCCCGCTAGCGGGAGGGAATACCCACGAGCAGTACTTC. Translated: CASSFPLAGGNTHEQYF.

The CDR3, as DNA: TGCAGCGTTCTCTCCCCCGCCCTTACCTCTGGGGCCAACGTCCTGACTTTC. Protein sequence: CSVLSPALTSGANVLTF. This chain links TRBV29-1 with TRBJ2-6; D is undetermined. Germline assignment: CDR1 SQVTM and CDR2 ANQGSEA. Trimming removed 5 bases at V and 0 bases at J, with 17 bases between. This CDR3 comprises 17 residues.